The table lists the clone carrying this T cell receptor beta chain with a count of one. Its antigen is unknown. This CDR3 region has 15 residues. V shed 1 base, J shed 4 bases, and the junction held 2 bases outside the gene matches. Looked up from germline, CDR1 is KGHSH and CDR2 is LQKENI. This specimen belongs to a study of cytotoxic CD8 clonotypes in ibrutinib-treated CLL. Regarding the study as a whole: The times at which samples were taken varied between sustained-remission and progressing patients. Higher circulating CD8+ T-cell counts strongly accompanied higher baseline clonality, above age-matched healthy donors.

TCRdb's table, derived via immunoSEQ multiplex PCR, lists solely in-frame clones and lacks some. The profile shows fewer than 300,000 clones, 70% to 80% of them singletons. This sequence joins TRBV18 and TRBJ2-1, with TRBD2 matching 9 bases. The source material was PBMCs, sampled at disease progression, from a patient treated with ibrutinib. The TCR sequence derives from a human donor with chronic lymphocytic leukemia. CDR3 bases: TGTGCCAGCTCACCACTAGCGGGGGTATACAATGAGCAGTTCTTC. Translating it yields CASSPLAGVYNEQFF.